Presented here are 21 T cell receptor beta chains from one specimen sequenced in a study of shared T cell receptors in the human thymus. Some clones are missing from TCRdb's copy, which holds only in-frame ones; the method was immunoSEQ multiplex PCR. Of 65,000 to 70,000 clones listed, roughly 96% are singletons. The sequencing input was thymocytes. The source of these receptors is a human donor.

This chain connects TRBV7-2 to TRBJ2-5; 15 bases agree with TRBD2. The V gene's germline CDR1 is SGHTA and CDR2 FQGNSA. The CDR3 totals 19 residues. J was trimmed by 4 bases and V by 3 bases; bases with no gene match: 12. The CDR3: CASSFRGTSGGLGGETQYF. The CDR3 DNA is TGTGCCAGCAGCTTCCGCGGGACTAGCGGGGGGCTAGGGGGAGAGACCCAGTACTTC.

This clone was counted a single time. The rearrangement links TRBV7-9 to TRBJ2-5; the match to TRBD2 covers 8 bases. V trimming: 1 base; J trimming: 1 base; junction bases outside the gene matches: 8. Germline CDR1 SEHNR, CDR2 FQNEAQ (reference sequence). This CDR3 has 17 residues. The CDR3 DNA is TGTGCCAGCAGCTTAGTCGGGCGGGGGGCCCTCCAAGAGACCCAGTACTTC. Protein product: CASSLVGRGALQETQYF.

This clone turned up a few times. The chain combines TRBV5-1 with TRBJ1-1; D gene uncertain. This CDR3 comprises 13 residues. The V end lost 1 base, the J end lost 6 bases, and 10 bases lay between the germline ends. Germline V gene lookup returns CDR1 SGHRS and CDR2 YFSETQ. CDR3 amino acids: CASSLLDNPEAFF. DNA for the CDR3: TGCGCCAGCAGCTTGCTCGACAATCCTGAAGCTTTCTTT.

The chain's CDR3 is CASTHPGGWGSEAFF. CDR3 DNA: TGCGCCAGCACTCATCCAGGGGGCTGGGGTTCTGAAGCTTTCTTT. This chain connects TRBV4-1 to TRBJ1-1; TRBD1 matches 8 bases. Trimming removed 7 bases from V and 6 bases from J; junction bases left unmatched: 13. CDR3 length: 15 residues. The germline V gene encodes CDR1 MGHRA and CDR2 YSYEKL.

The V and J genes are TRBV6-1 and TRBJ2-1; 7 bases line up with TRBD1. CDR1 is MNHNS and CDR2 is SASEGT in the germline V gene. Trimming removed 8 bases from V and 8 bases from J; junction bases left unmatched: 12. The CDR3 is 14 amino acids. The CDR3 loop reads CASSPTGRKDEQFF. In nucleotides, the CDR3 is TGTGCCAGCTCACCGACAGGGCGGAAGGATGAGCAGTTCTTC.

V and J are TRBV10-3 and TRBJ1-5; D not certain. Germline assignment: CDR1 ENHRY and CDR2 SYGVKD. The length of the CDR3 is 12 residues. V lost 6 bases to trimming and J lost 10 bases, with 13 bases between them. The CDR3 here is CAISPEGFPQHF. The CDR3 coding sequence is TGTGCCATCAGCCCAGAAGGATTCCCCCAGCATTTT.

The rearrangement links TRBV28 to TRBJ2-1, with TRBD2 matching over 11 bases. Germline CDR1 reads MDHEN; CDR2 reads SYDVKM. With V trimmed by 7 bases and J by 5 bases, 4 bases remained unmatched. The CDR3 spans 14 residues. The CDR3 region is CASKRLAGHNEQFF. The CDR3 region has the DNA TGTGCCAGCAAAAGACTAGCGGGGCACAATGAGCAGTTCTTC.

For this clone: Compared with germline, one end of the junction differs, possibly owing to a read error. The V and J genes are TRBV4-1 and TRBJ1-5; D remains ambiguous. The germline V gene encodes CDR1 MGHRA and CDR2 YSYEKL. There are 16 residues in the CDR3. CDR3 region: CAGSQGLRHNYQPQHF. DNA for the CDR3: TGCGCCGGCAGCCAAGGTTTACGGCACAACTATCAGCCCCAGCATTTT.

The CDR3 nucleotides are TGTGCCACCCTCCCGGGTGCTTACAATGAGCAGTTCTTC. This gives the protein CATLPGAYNEQFF. The chain combines TRBV7-2 with TRBJ2-1; unclear D gene. Germline V gives CDR1 SGHTA, CDR2 FQGNSA. Deletions cut 10 bases from V and 4 bases from J, with 14 bases between. The CDR3 is 13 amino acids. The complete variable domain, with remaining parts taken from reference TRBV7-2 and TRBJ2-1, reads GAGVSQSPSNKVTEKGKDVELRCDPISGHTALYWYRQSLGQGLEFLIYFQGNSAPDKSGLPSDRFSAERTGGSVSTLTIQRTQQEDSAVYLCATLPGAYNEQFFGPGTRLTVL.

The CDR3 spells CASSPEDRGPSFNYGYTF. The CDR3, as DNA: TGTGCCAGCAGCCCCGAGGACAGGGGGCCCTCTTTTAACTATGGCTACACCTTC. The V and J genes are TRBV7-2 and TRBJ1-2; 11 bases are a match to TRBD1. Germline trimming cut 5 bases from V and 1 base from J; bases unmatched to any gene: 12. The CDR3 sequence is 18 residues long. The V gene's germline CDR1 is SGHTA and CDR2 FQGNSA.

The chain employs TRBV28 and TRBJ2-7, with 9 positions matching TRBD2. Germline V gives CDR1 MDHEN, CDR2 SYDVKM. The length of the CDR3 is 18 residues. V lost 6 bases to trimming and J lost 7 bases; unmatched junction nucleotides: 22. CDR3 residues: CASSPLWVAGANAGEQYF. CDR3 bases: TGTGCCAGCAGCCCCCTGTGGGTAGCGGGGGCGAACGCGGGGGAGCAGTACTTC.

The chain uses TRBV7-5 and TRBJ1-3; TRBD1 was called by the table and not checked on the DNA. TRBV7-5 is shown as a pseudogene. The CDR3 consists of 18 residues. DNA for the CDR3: TGTGCCAGAAGCCTCCCCGGCGACAGGGGGAGAACTGGAAACACCATATATTTT. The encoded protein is CARSLPGDRGRTGNTIYF.

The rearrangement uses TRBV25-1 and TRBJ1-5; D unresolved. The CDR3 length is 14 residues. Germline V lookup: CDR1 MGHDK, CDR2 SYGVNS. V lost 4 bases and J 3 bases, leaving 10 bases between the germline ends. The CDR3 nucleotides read TGTGCCAGCAGTGTTTGGGAGTACAATCAGCCCCAGCATTTT. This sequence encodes CASSVWEYNQPQHF.

CDR3 coding DNA: TGTGCCAGCAGCGTTGAGAGGGGCTACAATGAGCAGTTCTTC. Amino acid sequence: CASSVERGYNEQFF. This chain links TRBV9 with TRBJ2-1, with D possibly called TRBD1 or TRBD2 (5 bases each). Germline CDR1 and CDR2: SGDLS and YYNGEE. The CDR3 is made up of 14 amino acids. V shed 2 bases and J shed 3 bases, with 9 bases lying between them.

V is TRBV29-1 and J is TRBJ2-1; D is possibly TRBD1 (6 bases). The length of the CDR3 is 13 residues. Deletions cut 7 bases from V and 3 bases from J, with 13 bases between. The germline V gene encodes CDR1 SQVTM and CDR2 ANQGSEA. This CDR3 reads CSAYGQIYNEQFF. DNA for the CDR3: TGCAGCGCCTACGGACAGATCTACAATGAGCAGTTCTTC.

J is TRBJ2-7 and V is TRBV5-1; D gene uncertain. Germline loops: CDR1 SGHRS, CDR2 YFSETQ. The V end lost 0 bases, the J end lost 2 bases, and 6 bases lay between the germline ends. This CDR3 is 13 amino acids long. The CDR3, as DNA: TGCGCCAGCAGCTTGGAGGTCCCCTACGAGCAGTACTTC. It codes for CASSLEVPYEQYF.

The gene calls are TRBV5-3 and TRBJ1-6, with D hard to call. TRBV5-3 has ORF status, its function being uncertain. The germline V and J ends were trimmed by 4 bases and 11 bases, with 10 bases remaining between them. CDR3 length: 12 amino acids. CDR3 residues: CARSGKGPPLHF. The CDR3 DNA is TGTGCCAGAAGCGGGAAGGGTCCACCCCTCCACTTT.

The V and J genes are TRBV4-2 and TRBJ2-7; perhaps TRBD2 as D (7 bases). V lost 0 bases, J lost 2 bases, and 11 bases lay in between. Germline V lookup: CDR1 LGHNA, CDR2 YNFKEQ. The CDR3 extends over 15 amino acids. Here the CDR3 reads CASSQERGRTYEQYF. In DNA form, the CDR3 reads TGTGCCAGCAGCCAAGAGCGGGGGCGGACCTACGAGCAGTACTTC.

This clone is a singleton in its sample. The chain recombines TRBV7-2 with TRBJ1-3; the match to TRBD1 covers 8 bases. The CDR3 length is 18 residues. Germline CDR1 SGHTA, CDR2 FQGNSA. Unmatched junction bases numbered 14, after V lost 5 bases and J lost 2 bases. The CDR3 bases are TGTGCCAGCAGCATCGGACAGGGCCGAAAATTACCTGGAAACACCATATATTTT. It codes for CASSIGQGRKLPGNTIYF.

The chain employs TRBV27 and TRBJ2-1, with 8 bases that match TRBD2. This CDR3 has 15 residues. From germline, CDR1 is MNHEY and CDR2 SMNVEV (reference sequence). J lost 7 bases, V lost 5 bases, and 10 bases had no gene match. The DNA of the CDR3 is TGTGCCAGCAGTCCCCAGCGCGGGGGGCGGAATGAGCAGTTCTTC. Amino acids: CASSPQRGGRNEQFF.

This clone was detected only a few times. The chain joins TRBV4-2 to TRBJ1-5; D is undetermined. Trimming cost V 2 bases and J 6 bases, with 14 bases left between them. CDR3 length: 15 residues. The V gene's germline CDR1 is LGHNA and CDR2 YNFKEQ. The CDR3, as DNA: TGTGCCAGCAGCCAAAGAATGAGGTCCGGTCAGCCCCAGCATTTT. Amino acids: CASSQRMRSGQPQHF.